The entry below gives a single TCR beta chain sequence along with its context. What this receptor recognizes is not known. Per-base quality was not reported, and no clone a single base away is much larger than it. The sample comes from a study of CD8 T cells in Susac syndrome (dated by TCRdb to between 2018 and 2020). Regarding the research as a whole: Whether CD8+ T cell activation and differentiation in Susac syndrome was antigen driven was tested using repertoire sequencing. Broad study findings and their caveats: The number of individuals in the TCR sequencing and HLA analysis was recognized as being relatively small.

High-throughput TCR beta sequencing profiled peripheral blood CD8+ and CD4+ T cells from healthy donors, Susac syndrome patients and multiple sclerosis patients. Healthy donors were age- and sex-matched controls. Bulk CD8+ and CD4+ T cells were purified by magnetic negative isolation, whereas CD8+ TEMRA cells were enriched by FACS. Blood was collected in EDTA tubes and processed within 24 hours, with PBMCs isolated through density gradient centrifugation. PBMCs intended for TCR sequencing were frozen in liquid nitrogen and were later thawed in a 37 degrees C water bath. The sorted or isolated CD4+, CD8+ and CD8+ TEMRA cells had a purity of 90% or higher. RNA was extracted with the RNeasy kit and 0.5 to 1 ug was reverse transcribed using random hexamers. The immunoSEQ multiplex PCR assay, covering 54 Vbeta and 13 Jbeta segments, was used to amplify TCR beta CDR3 regions. To correct PCR amplification bias, a synthetic template baseline was used for both primer optimization and computational correction. Processing in the source paper ran as follows. Reads were assigned to V, D and J genes according to IMGT and analyzed in immunoSEQ Analyzer, with only productive sequences retained. Clonality was calculated as one minus the Shannon entropy normalized by log2 of the number of productive unique sequences. For each patient and control, public and private clones were evaluated among the 100 most prevalent clones. Clones were defined as Susac-specific when absent from the healthy and MS cohorts, from about a thousand published viral clones and from other ImmuneACCESS disease sequences. In-frame beta chains were kept once TCRdb had trimmed the public reads at Q25 with fastp and called clones with MiXCR. Rows are combined by CDR3 protein, so each entry shows the most common genes and DNA. These V and J calls rely on TCRdb rather than the paper's analysis. Across this sample there are 150,000 to 200,000 distinct CDR3 sequences, with around 95% seen only once. The ten top clones hold under 0.15% of the sample.

The germline V gene (reference sequence) gives CDR1 as DFQATT and CDR2 as SNEGSKA. The CDR3 contains 16 residues, cysteine and phenylalanine counted. Only the CDR3 portion is preserved as DNA: 48 bases, with reading frame beginning at the first base. V has 6 bases trimmed and J has 6 bases trimmed; junction bases matching no gene number 13. The sequence was obtained from a human donor in good health. The chain was built from TRBV20-1 and TRBJ2-7, with 14 middle bases fitting TRBD2. The material sequenced was CD4+ T cells from PBMCs. This receptor carries the CDR3 CSAPGTSGGPGGEQYF. The nucleotide sequence is TGCAGTGCCCCAGGGACTAGCGGGGGCCCCGGGGGCGAGCAGTACTTC.